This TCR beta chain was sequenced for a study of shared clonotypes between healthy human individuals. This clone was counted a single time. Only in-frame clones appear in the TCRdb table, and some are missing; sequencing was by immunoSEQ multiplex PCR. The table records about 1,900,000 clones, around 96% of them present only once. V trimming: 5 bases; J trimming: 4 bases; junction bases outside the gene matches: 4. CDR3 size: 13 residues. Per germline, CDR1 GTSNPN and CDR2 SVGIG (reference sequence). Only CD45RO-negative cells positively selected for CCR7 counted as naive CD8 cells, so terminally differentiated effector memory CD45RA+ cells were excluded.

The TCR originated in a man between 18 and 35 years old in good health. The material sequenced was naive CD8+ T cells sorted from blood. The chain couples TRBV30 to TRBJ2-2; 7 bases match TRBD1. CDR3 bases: TGTGCCTGGGCGGCAGGGGGCACCGGGGAGCTGTTTTTT. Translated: CAWAAGGTGELFF.